This TCR beta chain was identified in a study of shared clonotypes between healthy human individuals. Study-level points and caveats: Non-shared clonotypes showed lower generation probabilities than clonotypes common to all four donors. Sequencing depth was expected to influence donor clonotype sharing.

A split of CD4+ cells into CD45RA+ naive and CD45RA-negative memory subsets was performed. The CDR3 is 13 residues long. Trimming stripped 5 bases from V and 4 bases from J, with 11 bases between. Germline CDR1 reads MNHEY; CDR2 reads SVGAGI. Generated by immunoSEQ multiplex PCR, the TCRdb table keeps only in-frame clones and is missing some. The sample lists 2,500,000 or so clones; 90% to 95% were seen once. This clone was picked up a small number of times. Its antigen is still unknown. The receptor's source is a man between 18 and 35 years old in good health. Some clones in this sample may be carry-over from other donors' samples. The sequencing input was naive CD4+ T cells from PBMCs. Subset denoted: CD45RA+ positively selected. This chain links TRBV6-5 with TRBJ1-2; perhaps TRBD1 as D (5 bases). CDR3 DNA sequence: TGTGCCAGCAGTCTCGACAGCACCTATGGCTACACCTTC. Its translation: CASSLDSTYGYTF.